This T cell receptor beta chain was observed in a study of blood T cell repertoires in COVID-19. Study background: PBMCs, B-cell-depleted T cells, or T cells provided the cDNA or gDNA that made up the material.

V was cut by 0 bases and J by 2 bases, with 14 bases left in between. CDR3 length: 17 amino acids. CDR1 LNHNV and CDR2 YYDKDF come from the germline V gene (reference sequence). Per the original data handling: Quantification of nucleated cells was approximated via reference gene primer amplification. The repertoire was sequenced with immunoSEQ multiplex PCR; TCRdb's copy has only in-frame clones and lacks some. Clonal size and the V and J genes are those of that table, whereas D and trimming came from the DNA. The sample holds approximately 120,000 clones, more than 60% seen once. The clonotype was recovered from a woman between 70 and 85 years old with acute or convalescent COVID-19. V is TRBV15 and J is TRBJ1-3, with TRBD1 as a possible D gene (6 bases). The sequenced material came from peripheral blood. The CDR3 here is CATSRDFGTGPGNTIYF. CDR3 sequence (DNA): TGTGCCACCAGCAGAGATTTTGGTACAGGGCCTGGAAACACCATATATTTT.